Below, 5 T cell receptor beta chains from the same sample are listed, as sequenced in a study of vaccination and CD4 T cells after COVID-19. The Oncomine TCR Beta short-read assay sequenced DNA from cultured CD4+ T cells. TCRdb redid the calling of the PCR reads with MiXCR, one entry per CDR3 protein. The sample yields roughly 25,000 distinct CDR3 sequences, roughly 53% seen once. Their specific antigens are unknown. Treatment of the sample: approximately nine-day PBMC culture with coronavirus spike peptide pools or control peptides (ViraFEST assay). The specimen was CD4+ T cells from blood, cultured in vitro. The source of these receptors is a human donor who had recovered from COVID-19.

This clonotype was found a few times. The rearrangement joins TRBV20-1 to TRBJ1-1; D is uncertain. Germline loops: CDR1 DFQATT, CDR2 SNEGSKA (reference sequence). This CDR3 has 12 amino acids. With 5 bases removed from V and 1 base from J, the gap between germline ends came to 8 bases. The CDR3 sequence is CSAPRGNTEAFF. The CDR3 DNA reads as TGCAGTGCTCCGCGTGGGAACACTGAAGCTTTCTTT.

The V gene is TRBV7-2, the J gene TRBJ2-1, with 9 bases matching TRBD1. J gave up 4 bases and V 4 bases, and 8 bases lay outside the gene matches. CDR3 size: 16 residues. The germline V gene has CDR1 SGHTA and CDR2 FQGNSA. The CDR3 nucleotides are TGTGCCAGCAGCTCGGGCCAAGGGACAGGGTACAATGAGCAGTTCTTC. Protein: CASSSGQGTGYNEQFF.

This clonotype came up a few times. The chain links TRBV2 to TRBJ1-1; 9 bases are a match to TRBD1. Germline V lookup: CDR1 SNHLY, CDR2 FYNNEI. V shed 6 bases and J 4 bases; nucleotides not matched to a gene: 9. CDR3 length equals 15 residues. The DNA of the CDR3 is TGTGCCAGCAGCCCCCTGACAGGGGGAAGCACTGAAGCTTTCTTT. Protein: CASSPLTGGSTEAFF.

This clonotype came up a few times. This chain uses TRBV11-3 with TRBJ1-6; tentative D call: TRBD1 (5 bases). Per germline, CDR1 SGHNT and CDR2 YENEEA. The CDR3 loop spans 13 amino acids. V shed 4 bases and J shed 7 bases, with 8 bases lying between them. The CDR3 DNA follows: TGTGCCAGCAGCTGGGACCGGAATTCACCCCTCCACTTT. Protein sequence: CASSWDRNSPLHF. The full variable domain, rest sourced from reference TRBV11-3 and TRBJ1-6, is EAGVVQSPRYKIIEKKQPVAFWCNPISGHNTLYWYLQNLGQGPELLIRYENEEAVDDSQLPKDRFSAERLKGVDSTLKIQPAELGDSAVYLCASSWDRNSPLHFGNGTRLTVT.

This clonotype appeared a few times. The chain is built from TRBV7-2 and TRBJ1-1; TRBD1 is a possible D gene (5 bases). This CDR3 is built from 12 residues. CDR1 is SGHTA and CDR2 is FQGNSA in the germline V gene. With 6 bases removed from V and 8 bases from J, the gap between germline ends came to 13 bases. CDR3: CASRLLDSEAFF. The CDR3 bases are TGTGCCAGCAGGCTCCTTGACAGCGAAGCTTTCTTT.